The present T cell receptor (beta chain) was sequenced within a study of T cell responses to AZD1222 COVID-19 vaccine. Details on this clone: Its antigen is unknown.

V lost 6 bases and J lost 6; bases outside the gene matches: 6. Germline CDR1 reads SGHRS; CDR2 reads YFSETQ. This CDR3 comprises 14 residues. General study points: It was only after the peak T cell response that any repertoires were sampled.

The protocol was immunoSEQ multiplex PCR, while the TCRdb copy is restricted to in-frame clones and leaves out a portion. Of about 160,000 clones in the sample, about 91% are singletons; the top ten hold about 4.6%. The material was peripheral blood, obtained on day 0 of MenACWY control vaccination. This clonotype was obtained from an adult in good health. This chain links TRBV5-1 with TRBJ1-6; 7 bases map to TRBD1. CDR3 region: CASNQGGLNSPLHF. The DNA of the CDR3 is TGCGCCAGCAACCAAGGGGGCCTTAATTCACCCCTCCACTTT.